The 18 T cell receptor beta chains listed next were all sequenced from one sample in a study of Ad26.COV2.S vaccination and SARS-CoV-2 variants. Treatment denoted: 19 received Ad26.COV2.S at low or high dose, single or two shots; 5 received placebo; per-sample allocation not given. Each sample was drawn 63 days after the first injection (of vaccine or placebo). Libraries were prepared by immunoSEQ multiplex PCR; TCRdb keeps only in-frame clonotypes and omits some of them. The top ten clones hold around 1.9% of a sample with about 370,000 clones, 89% of them seen once. The sequences come from peripheral blood, collected in a trial of Ad26.COV2.S vaccine versus placebo. All receptors come from a person aged 18-65 years who received the Ad26.COV2.S COVID-19 vaccine or a placebo.

The CDR3 loop is CSAQGVYEQYF. The CDR3 DNA reads as TGCAGTGCTCAGGGGGTTTACGAGCAGTACTTC. The chain couples TRBV20-1 to TRBJ2-7; 7 bases agree with TRBD1. Germline values: CDR1 DFQATT, CDR2 SNEGSKA (reference sequence). V shed 5 bases and J 4 bases; nucleotides not matched to a gene: 2. This CDR3 contains 11 residues.

This sequence joins TRBV11-2 and TRBJ2-3; TRBD2 agrees at 9 bases. This CDR3 region has 16 residues. Per germline, CDR1 SGHAT and CDR2 FQNNGV. J gave up 2 bases and V 3 bases, and 6 bases lay outside the gene matches. The DNA of the CDR3 is TGTGCCAGCAGCTTCCGGACTAGCGCCTTCACAGATACGCAGTATTTT. Protein: CASSFRTSAFTDTQYF.

This clone was observed once. The chain has TRBV9 and TRBJ2-7; TRBD2 agrees at 12 bases. CDR1 SGDLS and CDR2 YYNGEE come from the germline V gene. CDR3 size: 14 residues. V lost 3 bases and J lost 9; bases outside the gene matches: 7. This CDR3 is CASSATSGGAGQYF. CDR3 bases: TGTGCCAGCAGCGCGACTAGCGGGGGAGCCGGGCAGTACTTC. The full variable domain, completed using reference TRBV9 and TRBJ2-7, is DSGVTQTPKHLITATGQRVTLRCSPRSGDLSVYWYQQSLDQGLQFLIQYYNGEERAKGNILERFSAQQFPDLHSELNLSSLELGDSALYFCASSATSGGAGQYFGPGTRLTVT.

V gene TRBV6-4 combines with J gene TRBJ2-5; tentative D call: TRBD1 (5 bases). Looked up from germline, CDR1 is MRHNA and CDR2 is SNTAGT. The CDR3 consists of 13 residues. With 4 bases removed from V and 5 bases from J, the gap between germline ends came to 11 bases. As DNA, the CDR3 is TGTGCCAGCAGTGTCAGGGTGGAGGAGACCCAGTACTTC. This codes for CASSVRVEETQYF.

The chain carries TRBV12-3 or TRBV12-4 and TRBJ2-3; no clear D gene. The CDR3 is made up of 13 amino acids. V was pared by 7 bases and J by 6 bases, with 14 bases between. CDR3 region: CASTRSPEDTQYF. The CDR3 nucleotides read TGTGCCAGCACTCGTTCCCCCGAGGATACGCAGTATTTT.

This rearrangement joins TRBV5-4 to TRBJ2-4; 7 bases match TRBD2. CDR3 length: 17 amino acids. V lost 1 base to trimming and J lost 0 bases; unmatched junction nucleotides: 7. Germline assignment: CDR1 SGHNT and CDR2 YYREEE (reference sequence). The CDR3 DNA is TGTGCCAGCAGCTTGAGGGTTAGCGGGTTAGCCAAAAACATTCAGTACTTC. This codes for CASSLRVSGLAKNIQYF.

This sequence joins TRBV19 and TRBJ2-7; possible D gene TRBD2, 6 bases. Trimming cost V 6 bases and J 4 bases, with 19 bases left between them. CDR3 length: 15 amino acids. Germline V gene sequence: CDR1 LNHDA, CDR2 SQIVND (reference sequence). In nucleotides, the CDR3 is TGTGCCAGTAGCATCGGGGGTTTTGGTGGATACGAGCAGTACTTC. Translating it yields CASSIGGFGGYEQYF.

This clone was observed a single time. This chain joins TRBV14 and TRBJ2-7; D possibly corresponds to TRBD1 (6 bases). CDR3 length: 14 amino acids. Germline V gene lookup returns CDR1 SGHDN and CDR2 FVKESK. V was clipped by 0 bases and J by 3 bases, with 9 bases between them. The CDR3 here is CASSQDDRIYEQYF. CDR3 DNA sequence: TGTGCCAGCAGCCAAGATGACAGGATCTACGAGCAGTACTTC.

The chain carries TRBV12-3 or TRBV12-4 and TRBJ2-2; perhaps TRBD1 as D (6 bases). This CDR3 region has 13 residues. The V end was cut by 7 bases, the J end by 4 bases, with 10 bases between. The CDR3 region is CASKYRVTGELFF. In DNA form, the CDR3 reads TGTGCCAGCAAATACAGGGTCACCGGGGAGCTGTTTTTT.

This chain uses TRBV5-1 with TRBJ2-1; D is unresolved. Germline CDR1 reads SGHRS; CDR2 reads YFSETQ. The CDR3 has 14 amino acids. With 5 bases removed from V and 4 bases from J, the gap between germline ends came to 13 bases. This CDR3 reads CASSAIGPYNEQFF. As DNA, the CDR3 is TGCGCCAGCAGTGCTATTGGGCCGTACAATGAGCAGTTCTTC.

The chain uses TRBV27 and TRBJ1-6; 9 bases map to TRBD1. After removal of 6 bases from V and 2 bases from J, the junction contained 2 bases not matched to a gene. The germline CDR1 and CDR2 sequences are MNHEY and SMNVEV (reference sequence). The CDR3 is made up of 15 amino acids. Here the CDR3 DNA reads TGTGCCAGCAGCACAGGGGGCGCCTATAATTCACCCCTCCACTTT. This codes for CASSTGGAYNSPLHF.

The rearrangement uses TRBV11-2 and TRBJ1-1; TRBD1 agrees at 7 bases. The CDR3 spans 13 residues. With V trimmed by 8 bases and J by 2 bases, 5 bases remained unmatched. CDR1 is SGHAT, CDR2 FQNNGV, per germline. CDR3 bases: TGTGCCAGCGGCAACAGGGGAAACACTGAAGCTTTCTTT. The encoded protein is CASGNRGNTEAFF. Full variable domain (rest looked up from reference TRBV11-2 and TRBJ1-1): EAGVAQSPRYKIIEKRQSVAFWCNPISGHATLYWYQQILGQGPKLLIQFQNNGVVDDSQLPKDRFSAERLKGVDSTLKIQPAKLEDSAVYLCASGNRGNTEAFFGQGTRLTVV.

CDR3 sequence reads: CASSPSPSGRGDTQYF. CDR3 nucleotides: TGCGCCAGCAGCCCGTCTCCTAGCGGGAGGGGAGATACGCAGTATTTT. The genes are TRBV5-1 and TRBJ2-3; TRBD2 agrees at 12 bases. CDR1 and CDR2 from the germline V gene are SGHRS and YFSETQ. The J segment lost 5 bases and the V segment lost 4 bases, leaving 8 bases of the junction unmatched. The CDR3 totals 16 residues.

This rearrangement joins TRBV6-6 to TRBJ2-7, with 10 bases identical to TRBD2. The CDR3 has 14 amino acids. Trimming took 4 bases from V and 3 from J; bases not matched to a gene: 3. Germline V gives CDR1 MNHNY, CDR2 SVGAGI (reference sequence). CDR3: CASSSVAGGYEQYF. CDR3 coding DNA: TGTGCCAGCAGTTCTGTAGCGGGAGGCTACGAGCAGTACTTC.

This clone showed up just once. The chain employs TRBV6-5 and TRBJ1-6; D gene uncertain. This CDR3 spans 15 amino acids. V was clipped by 0 bases and J by 5 bases, with 8 bases between them. Per germline, CDR1 MNHEY and CDR2 SVGAGI. CDR3: CASSYSTPNNSPLHF. CDR3 in DNA: TGTGCCAGCAGTTACTCGACCCCCAATAATTCACCCCTCCACTTT.

This clone was recorded only once. The chain combines TRBV7-4 with TRBJ1-3; D unresolved. The V end was cut by 1 base, the J end by 0 bases, with 13 bases between. CDR1 and CDR2 from the germline V gene are SGHVT and SQSDAQ. The CDR3 contains 17 residues. The CDR3 region is CASSLGGLNSSGNTIYF. CDR3 DNA: TGTGCCAGCAGCTTAGGTGGCCTCAATTCCTCTGGAAACACCATATATTTT.

The chain uses TRBV21-1 and TRBJ1-3. TRBV21-1 is noted as a pseudogene. The CDR3 covers 16 residues. DNA for the CDR3: TGTGCCAGCAGCAAAGTTCGGCAGGGAGAAAGCAACACCATATATTTT. Amino acids: CASSKVRQGESNTIYF.

The J gene is TRBJ1-2, the V gene TRBV6-5; 7 bases align to TRBD1. The CDR3 loop spans 11 amino acids. Germline V lookup: CDR1 MNHEY, CDR2 SVGAGI. Trimming at V came to 9 bases and at J to 7 bases, leaving 5 bases not matched to a gene. Here the CDR3 DNA reads TGTGCCAGTCAGGGGGATCTTGGCTACACCTTC. It yields the protein CASQGDLGYTF.